The 31 T cell receptor beta chains in this list originate from one sample, sequenced in a study of blood T cell repertoires in COVID-19. Profiling relied on immunoSEQ multiplex PCR, and the TCRdb table lists in-frame clones only, not all of them. The table lists roughly 53,000 clones, 80% to 90% of them singletons, with around 1.6% in the top ten. Material for sequencing was peripheral blood. Receptor source: a man aged 55 to 70 with acute or convalescent COVID-19.

This clone was detected only a few times. The V and J genes are TRBV19 and TRBJ2-7; 11 bases agree with TRBD1. The V segment lost 4 bases and the J segment 3 bases; nucleotides outside the gene matches: 8. The germline V gene encodes CDR1 LNHDA and CDR2 SQIVND (reference sequence). This CDR3 comprises 16 residues. CDR3 bases: TGTGCCAGTAGTAGACCGGGACAGGGGGTAATCTACGAGCAGTACTTC. This encodes CASSRPGQGVIYEQYF.

The chain combines TRBV7-9 with TRBJ2-4; TRBD1 aligns across 7 bases. The junction had 8 bases not matched to a gene; V was cut back by 3 bases and J by 3 bases. The CDR3 is 16 residues long. Germline lookup yields CDR1 SEHNR and CDR2 FQNEAQ (reference sequence). The CDR3, as DNA: TGTGCCAGCAGCTTGTCAAGGGGGCAAGACAAAAACATTCAGTACTTC. This codes for CASSLSRGQDKNIQYF.

This clone was seen only once. The chain carries TRBV5-1 and TRBJ2-3; 9 bases match TRBD1. The CDR3 runs 15 residues. In germline, CDR1 is SGHRS, CDR2 YFSETQ. V lost 4 bases to trimming and J lost 0 bases; unmatched junction nucleotides: 3. CDR3 protein: CASSTGQGSTDTQYF. The CDR3 DNA sequence: TGCGCCAGCAGCACGGGACAGGGAAGCACAGATACGCAGTATTTT.

The genes are TRBV27 and TRBJ1-3, with D possibly TRBD1 on 5 matching bases. CDR1 and CDR2 (germline): MNHEY, SMNVEV (reference sequence). V was cut by 5 bases and J by 2 bases, with 10 bases left in between. This CDR3 has 14 amino acids. CDR3: CASSRRGAGNTIYF. CDR3 sequence (DNA): TGTGCCAGCAGTCGACGGGGGGCTGGAAACACCATATATTTT.

V is TRBV3-1 (or the pseudogene TRBV3-2) and J is TRBJ2-7; TRBD1 matches 8 bases. The V gene end was trimmed by 4 bases and the J gene end by 6 bases; junction bases not matched to a gene: 5. The CDR3 totals 13 residues. Germline V CDR1 and CDR2: LGHDT, YNNKEL (reference sequence). The CDR3 DNA follows: TGTGCCAGCAGCCTTGGTACAGGGGGCGAGCAGTACTTC. Translated, it gives CASSLGTGGEQYF.

This clone has more than one count but fewer than ten. The chain uses TRBV11-2 and TRBJ2-5; 9 bases align to TRBD1. The CDR3 length is 14 residues. The V gene's germline CDR1 is SGHAT and CDR2 FQNNGV. J was trimmed by 4 bases and V by 5 bases; bases with no gene match: 5. The CDR3 reads CASSAGQGAETQYF. In nucleotides, the CDR3 is TGTGCCAGCAGCGCGGGACAGGGCGCAGAGACCCAGTACTTC.

This chain links TRBV5-1 with TRBJ1-2; 7 bases match TRBD1. Germline assignment: CDR1 SGHRS and CDR2 YFSETQ. The CDR3 sequence is 14 residues long. J lost 2 bases, V lost 1 base, and 2 bases had no gene match. The CDR3 nucleotides read TGCGCCAGCAGCTTGAGGGGACAGAACTATGGCTACACCTTC. This sequence encodes CASSLRGQNYGYTF.

This chain links TRBV29-1 with TRBJ2-5, with 9 nucleotides matching TRBD2. There are 15 residues in the CDR3. Germline V gene sequence: CDR1 SQVTM, CDR2 ANQGSEA. J was trimmed by 0 bases and V by 2 bases; bases with no gene match: 4. CDR3 loop: CSVELAGLYQETQYF. In DNA form, the CDR3 reads TGCAGCGTTGAACTAGCGGGGCTATACCAAGAGACCCAGTACTTC.

V and J are TRBV18 and TRBJ1-1; D ambiguous. Germline assignment: CDR1 KGHSH and CDR2 LQKENI. CDR3 length equals 13 residues. Trimming cost V 1 base and J 3 bases, with 6 bases left between them. CDR3 sequence (DNA): TGTGCCAGCTCACCACGAGAGTACACTGAAGCTTTCTTT. It translates to CASSPREYTEAFF.

The gene calls are TRBV7-2 and TRBJ1-2, with D possibly TRBD1 on 6 matching bases. The CDR3 sequence is 15 residues long. Germline V gives CDR1 SGHTA, CDR2 FQGNSA. Trimming pared 7 bases from V and 8 bases from J, leaving 23 bases between. The CDR3 bases are TGTGCCAGCATTTTGAATAGCAGGGGTTTCGAAGGCTACACCTTC. This gives the protein CASILNSRGFEGYTF.

V is TRBV15 and J is TRBJ1-2; 10 bases align to TRBD1. Germline V gene lookup returns CDR1 LNHNV and CDR2 YYDKDF (reference sequence). With 6 bases clipped from V and 7 bases from J, the junction kept 5 bases outside the gene matches. This CDR3 is 13 amino acids long. CDR3 sequence (DNA): TGTGCCACCAGGGTAGACAGGGGGCTTGGCTACACCTTC. Residues: CATRVDRGLGYTF.

The rearrangement uses TRBV28 and TRBJ1-2; D may be TRBD1 (5 bases). The CDR3 sequence is 14 residues long. V shed 5 bases and J shed 4 bases, with 14 bases lying between them. CDR1 and CDR2 from the germline V gene are MDHEN and SYDVKM. CDR3 loop: CASSPPGGTYGYTF. The CDR3 bases are TGTGCCAGCAGTCCGCCGGGGGGAACCTATGGCTACACCTTC.

This clone was seen just once. V is TRBV7-6 and J is TRBJ2-2; 8 nucleotides line up with TRBD1. Germline assignment: CDR1 SGHVS and CDR2 FNYEAQ. CDR3 length: 18 amino acids. Unmatched junction bases numbered 8, after V lost 2 bases and J lost 0 bases. This CDR3 reads CASSLRQGATANTGELFF. Written as DNA, the CDR3 is TGTGCCAGCAGCTTACGTCAGGGGGCTACCGCGAACACCGGGGAGCTGTTTTTT. Full variable domain (rest looked up from reference TRBV7-6 and TRBJ2-2): GAGVSQSPRYKVTKRGQDVALRCDPISGHVSLYWYRQALGQGPEFLTYFNYEAQQDKSGLPNDRFSAERPEGSISTLTIQRTEQRDSAMYRCASSLRQGATANTGELFFGEGSRLTVL.

The CDR3, as DNA: TGTGCCAGCAGCCAAATAAACTATGGCTACACCTTC. As protein: CASSQINYGYTF. The genes are TRBV3-1 (or the pseudogene TRBV3-2) and TRBJ1-2; D gene uncertain. Trimming stripped 2 bases from V and 2 bases from J, with 3 bases between. Germline CDR1 reads LGHDT; CDR2 reads YNNKEL (reference sequence). The CDR3 spans 12 residues.

The chain carries TRBV24-1 and TRBJ2-4; TRBD2 matches at 9 bases. Germline values: CDR1 KGHDR, CDR2 SFDVKD. This CDR3 comprises 15 residues. V was pared by 2 bases and J by 4 bases, with 2 bases of the junction left unmatched. The CDR3 DNA is TGTGCCACCAGTGATTCGCGGGGGGGTAAAAACATTCAGTACTTC. This sequence encodes CATSDSRGGKNIQYF.

The V gene is TRBV5-8, the J gene TRBJ1-5; perhaps TRBD1 as D (6 bases). This CDR3 comprises 14 residues. Germline CDR1 and CDR2: SGHTS and YDEGEE. Deletions cut 3 bases from V and 4 bases from J, with 11 bases between. The CDR3 DNA sequence: TGTGCCAGCAGCTCGGGGACACTTAATCAGCCCCAGCATTTT. It encodes CASSSGTLNQPQHF.

The J gene is TRBJ1-2, the V gene TRBV9; D is uncertain. The V end lost 0 bases, the J end lost 4 bases, and 10 bases lay between the germline ends. The germline V gene has CDR1 SGDLS and CDR2 YYNGEE. The CDR3 has 14 amino acids. The CDR3 DNA sequence: TGTGCCAGCAGCGTAGTTCCGGGAGTCTATGGCTACACCTTC. This sequence encodes CASSVVPGVYGYTF.

This clone has more than one count but fewer than ten. The chain couples TRBV5-6 to TRBJ2-3; 7 bases line up with TRBD1. From germline, CDR1 is SGHDT and CDR2 YYEEEE. The CDR3 sequence is 15 residues long. The V gene end was trimmed by 4 bases and the J gene end by 3 bases; junction bases not matched to a gene: 8. The CDR3 sequence: CASSRRTTGTDTQYF. DNA for the CDR3: TGTGCCAGCAGCCGAAGGACGACAGGGACAGATACGCAGTATTTT.

The DNA for the CDR3 is TGTGCCACCGGGACAGGGGACGGGGAGCTGTTTTTT. This encodes CATGTGDGELFF. The chain has TRBV24-1 and TRBJ2-2, with 10 bases that match TRBD1. Germline V gene data show CDR1 as KGHDR and CDR2 as SFDVKD. The CDR3 loop spans 12 amino acids. V gave up 9 bases and J gave up 7 bases; unmatched junction bases: 1.

The rearrangement links TRBV5-6 to TRBJ1-3; no firm D call. V gave up 5 bases and J gave up 4 bases, with 10 bases separating them. This CDR3 contains 13 residues. From germline, CDR1 is SGHDT and CDR2 YYEEEE. The CDR3 loop is CASSLGGGNTIYF. CDR3 nucleotide sequence: TGTGCCAGCAGTTTAGGAGGGGGAAACACCATATATTTT.

The rearrangement uses TRBV20-1 and TRBJ1-5; D perhaps matches TRBD1 (6 bases). Germline lookup yields CDR1 DFQATT and CDR2 SNEGSKA (reference sequence). This CDR3 spans 16 amino acids. Trimming took 3 bases from V and 1 from J, leaving 16 bases between them. The CDR3 DNA reads TGCAGTGCTAGTAGGGGGGGCTACGACAGCAATCAGCCCCAGCATTTT. Its protein is CSASRGGYDSNQPQHF.

The V call is TRBV28, the J call TRBJ1-5; D unclear. The CDR3 loop spans 14 amino acids. CDR1 and CDR2 from the germline V gene are MDHEN and SYDVKM. V was shortened by 6 bases and J by 4 bases, with 13 bases between the two germline ends. The CDR3 reads CASRRIAPNQPQHF. In nucleotides, the CDR3 is TGTGCCAGCAGGAGGATTGCCCCTAATCAGCCCCAGCATTTT.

V gene TRBV30 combines with J gene TRBJ1-1; TRBD1 is a possible D gene (6 bases). Deletions cut 5 bases from V and 1 base from J, with 11 bases between. This CDR3 spans 13 amino acids. Germline V CDR1 and CDR2: GTSNPN, SVGIG (reference sequence). The CDR3 sequence is CAWGIGGNTEAFF. In nucleotides, the CDR3 is TGTGCCTGGGGTATAGGGGGGAACACTGAAGCTTTCTTT.

The V call is TRBV7-9, the J call TRBJ1-6; no firm D call. Germline loops: CDR1 SEHNR, CDR2 FQNEAQ (reference sequence). There are 13 residues in the CDR3. V dropped 2 bases and J dropped 8 bases, with 7 bases sitting between them. The CDR3 spells CASSLFGDSPLHF. The CDR3 DNA reads TGTGCCAGCAGCTTATTCGGGGATTCACCCCTCCACTTT.

The V gene is TRBV19, the J gene TRBJ2-7; 15 nucleotides align to TRBD2. The trim removed 4 bases at V and 0 bases at J, leaving 4 bases unmatched. Germline V gene lookup returns CDR1 LNHDA and CDR2 SQIVND (reference sequence). The CDR3 has 17 amino acids. CDR3 loop: CASSTPGLAGGSYEQYF. In nucleotides, the CDR3 is TGTGCCAGTAGTACACCGGGACTAGCGGGGGGCTCCTACGAGCAGTACTTC.

V gene TRBV11-2 combines with J gene TRBJ1-3; 9 bases match TRBD1. This CDR3 has 14 amino acids. Germline values: CDR1 SGHAT, CDR2 FQNNGV. V lost 5 bases to trimming and J lost 4 bases; unmatched junction nucleotides: 3. The CDR3 spells CASSHGQGGNTIYF. In nucleotides, the CDR3 is TGTGCCAGCAGCCATGGACAGGGGGGAAACACCATATATTTT.

J is TRBJ2-7 and V is TRBV10-2, with D unresolved. This CDR3 is built from 11 residues. The V end lost 3 bases, the J end lost 5 bases, and 5 bases lay between the germline ends. The germline V gene has CDR1 WSHSY and CDR2 SAAADI. CDR3 bases: TGCGCCAGCAGTGAACACAACGAGCAGTACTTC. Residues: CASSEHNEQYF.

The V gene is TRBV19, the J gene TRBJ1-4; TRBD1 agrees at 10 bases. This CDR3 is built from 15 residues. V shed 4 bases and J 6 bases; nucleotides not matched to a gene: 5. The germline V gene has CDR1 LNHDA and CDR2 SQIVND (reference sequence). The CDR3 sequence is CASSTTGGEDEKLFF. In nucleotides, the CDR3 is TGTGCCAGTAGTACGACAGGGGGCGAGGATGAAAAACTGTTTTTT.

The rearrangement links TRBV7-9 to TRBJ1-2; 9 bases match TRBD1. The trim removed 5 bases at V and 2 bases at J, leaving 3 bases unmatched. The CDR3 runs to 14 residues. The germline V gene has CDR1 SEHNR and CDR2 FQNEAQ (reference sequence). CDR3 in DNA: TGTGCCAGCAGCCTTGGGACAGGGAACTATGGCTACACCTTC. As protein: CASSLGTGNYGYTF.

V is TRBV30 and J is TRBJ1-5, with TRBD1 identical over 11 bases. The CDR3 consists of 14 residues. Per germline, CDR1 GTSNPN and CDR2 SVGIG (reference sequence). With 5 bases clipped from V and 5 bases from J, the junction kept 5 bases outside the gene matches. In DNA, the CDR3 is TGTGCCTGGGCGGACAGGGGGCTGGATCAGCCCCAGCATTTT. Translation: CAWADRGLDQPQHF.

This chain uses TRBV5-6 with TRBJ1-2; weak D call: TRBD1 (5 bases). The ends were cut back, 4 bases at V and 8 bases at J, with 15 bases in the middle. Germline V gene sequence: CDR1 SGHDT, CDR2 YYEEEE. This CDR3 is 13 amino acids long. DNA for the CDR3: TGTGCCAGCAGCCCGGGTCGGCGGGGCGGCTACACCTTC. Its protein is CASSPGRRGGYTF.